These 23 T cell receptor beta chains were all obtained from the same sample, sequenced in a study of T cell responses to AZD1222 COVID-19 vaccine. Here immunoSEQ multiplex PCR was the method, and the copy in TCRdb shows in-frame clones only, minus some. This table holds 150,000 to 200,000 clones, approximately 93% found once. Sequencing was performed on peripheral blood, taken 28 days after the second AZD1222 dose. The receptors derive from an adult who received the AZD1222 COVID-19 vaccine.

The V gene is TRBV30, the J gene TRBJ1-1; D gene ambiguous. Germline-derived CDR1 and CDR2 are GTSNPN and SVGIG (reference sequence). This CDR3 contains 13 residues. Between the trimmed V and J ends, which lost 1 base and 1 base, there was a span of 7 bases. The CDR3 reads CAWSEDSNTEAFF. In DNA, the CDR3 is TGTGCCTGGAGTGAGGACTCGAACACTGAAGCTTTCTTT.

The rearrangement joins TRBV7-3 to TRBJ1-1; no definite D call. CDR3 length: 14 amino acids. Trimming shortened V by 0 bases and J by 5 bases, and 10 bases separated the two germline ends. The germline CDR1 and CDR2 sequences are SGHTA and FQGTGA. The CDR3 nucleotides are TGTGCCAGCAGCTTAACGGGCCGAGGGACTGAAGCTTTCTTT. Amino acids: CASSLTGRGTEAFF.

V usage is TRBV7-2 and J usage is TRBJ2-3, with 12 bases identical to TRBD2. CDR1 is SGHTA, CDR2 FQGNSA, per germline. The CDR3 sequence is 17 residues long. J gave up 5 bases and V 2 bases, and 8 bases lay outside the gene matches. CDR3 sequence (DNA): TGTGCCAGCAGCTTACTCCCTAGCGGGGGGGCTCGAGATACGCAGTATTTT. It yields the protein CASSLLPSGGARDTQYF.

This clone was observed a single time. The chain uses TRBV2 and TRBJ2-3; 10 nucleotides line up with TRBD1. The germline CDR1 and CDR2 sequences are SNHLY and FYNNEI. With 3 bases clipped from V and 8 bases from J, the junction kept 8 bases outside the gene matches. CDR3 size: 15 residues. Written as DNA, the CDR3 is TGTGCCAGCAGTGATCGGGACAGGGGAAGAGGTACGCAGTATTTT. The encoded protein is CASSDRDRGRGTQYF. The full variable domain, in which reference TRBV2 and TRBJ2-3 provide the parts outside the CDR3, is EPEVTQTPSHQVTQMGQEVILRCVPISNHLYFYWYRQILGQKVEFLVSFYNNEISEKSEIFDDQFSVERPDGSNFTLKIRSTKLEDSAMYFCASSDRDRGRGTQYFGPGTRLTVL.

The rearrangement joins TRBV11-2 to TRBJ1-4; D is uncertain. V lost 2 bases and J lost 10, with 17 bases in between. Germline V CDR1 and CDR2: SGHAT, FQNNGV. The CDR3 has 15 amino acids. CDR3 loop: CASSLKGGPDGKLFF. CDR3 DNA: TGTGCCAGCAGCTTAAAAGGAGGGCCAGACGGAAAACTGTTTTTT.

This chain links TRBV6-5 with TRBJ1-6; TRBD1 aligns across 7 bases. Germline CDR1 MNHEY, CDR2 SVGAGI. Trimming at V came to 8 bases and at J to 7 bases, leaving 5 bases not matched to a gene. The CDR3 runs 13 residues. The CDR3 bases are TGTGCCAGCGTTCGGGACAGAAATTCACCCCTCCACTTT. This gives the protein CASVRDRNSPLHF.

This chain uses TRBV19 with TRBJ1-1, with D unresolved. The CDR3 loop spans 11 amino acids. Trimming cost V 6 bases and J 2 bases, with 4 bases left between them. Germline loops: CDR1 LNHDA, CDR2 SQIVND (reference sequence). The CDR3 sequence is CASRLNTEAFF. CDR3 bases: TGTGCCAGTAGATTAAACACTGAAGCTTTCTTT.

The chain links TRBV6-4 to TRBJ1-2; D unresolved. Germline lookup yields CDR1 MRHNA and CDR2 SNTAGT. V was shortened by 6 bases and J by 10 bases, with 24 bases between the two germline ends. The CDR3 totals 15 residues. CDR3 in DNA: TGTGCCAGCAGGTCGGAGGCCCTATTTGTCCCTTCCTACACCTTC. It is translated as CASRSEALFVPSYTF.

V usage is TRBV27 and J usage is TRBJ1-4; 7 bases fit TRBD1. CDR1 and CDR2 from the germline V gene are MNHEY and SMNVEV (reference sequence). J was trimmed by 5 bases and V by 4 bases; bases with no gene match: 4. The CDR3 contains 14 residues. DNA of the CDR3: TGTGCCAGCAGTTGGACAGGACAAAATGAAAAACTGTTTTTT. Amino acid sequence: CASSWTGQNEKLFF. The whole variable domain, remainder taken from reference TRBV27 and TRBJ1-4, is EAQVTQNPRYLITVTGKKLTVTCSQNMNHEYMSWYRQDPGLGLRQIYYSMNVEVTDKGDVPEGYKVSRKEKRNFPLILESPSPNQTSLYFCASSWTGQNEKLFFGSGTQLSVL.

The chain recombines TRBV19 with TRBJ1-5, with D maybe TRBD1 (6 bases). The CDR3 totals 14 residues. With 7 bases removed from V and 1 base from J, the gap between germline ends came to 11 bases. Germline loops: CDR1 LNHDA, CDR2 SQIVND (reference sequence). The CDR3 DNA follows: TGTGCCAGTAACGGAGACAGGAGCAATCAGCCCCAGCATTTT. Translating gives CASNGDRSNQPQHF.

This clone is judged medium-sized. The genes are TRBV7-3 and TRBJ2-3; 11 bases fit TRBD2. In germline, CDR1 is SGHTA, CDR2 FQGTGA. The V and J ends lost 4 bases and 2 bases, in that order; junction bases with no gene match: 5. The CDR3 runs to 16 residues. The DNA of the CDR3 is TGTGCCAGCAGCTCGGGACTAGCGGATACCACAGATACGCAGTATTTT. As protein: CASSSGLADTTDTQYF.

This rearrangement joins TRBV4-1 to TRBJ2-1; TRBD1 matches 8 bases. The CDR3 spans 15 residues. The V and J ends lost 6 bases and 7 bases, in that order; junction bases with no gene match: 11. Per germline, CDR1 MGHRA and CDR2 YSYEKL. CDR3 bases: TGCGCCAGCAGTCTGGACAGGGCGAGATCGAATGAGCAGTTCTTC. Protein: CASSLDRARSNEQFF.

The V gene is TRBV19, the J gene TRBJ1-1, with 9 bases lining up with TRBD1. J was trimmed by 3 bases and V by 3 bases; bases with no gene match: 2. The CDR3 has 14 residues. Per germline, CDR1 LNHDA and CDR2 SQIVND (reference sequence). CDR3 in DNA: TGTGCCAGTAGTATTGGACAGGGGTACACTGAAGCTTTCTTT. As protein: CASSIGQGYTEAFF.

The chain couples TRBV6-5 to TRBJ2-3, with 7 positions matching TRBD2. The trim removed 9 bases at V and 0 bases at J, leaving 6 bases unmatched. Germline CDR1 MNHEY, CDR2 SVGAGI. The CDR3 has 14 residues. The CDR3 sequence is CASGAGKSTDTQYF. The CDR3 DNA follows: TGTGCCAGTGGAGCGGGGAAGAGCACAGATACGCAGTATTTT.

The chain links TRBV6-2 or TRBV6-3 to TRBJ2-7, with D hard to call. The ends were cut back, 2 bases at V and 0 bases at J, with 26 bases in the middle. CDR1 and CDR2 from the germline V gene are MNHEY and SVGEGT. The CDR3 covers 20 residues. The CDR3 sequence: CASSYPVGSNSFVISYEQYF. In nucleotides, the CDR3 is TGTGCCAGCAGTTACCCCGTCGGCTCTAATAGTTTCGTGATCTCCTACGAGCAGTACTTC.

The chain joins TRBV4-3 to TRBJ2-1; no firm D call. The CDR3 covers 14 residues. CDR1 and CDR2 (germline): LGHNA, YSLEER. With 0 bases removed from V and 5 bases from J, the gap between germline ends came to 8 bases. CDR3 nucleotide sequence: TGCGCCAGCAGCCAAGAAGTTGACAACAATGAGCAGTTCTTC. Translating gives CASSQEVDNNEQFF.

The chain recombines TRBV12-3 or TRBV12-4 with TRBJ1-2; D gene uncertain. This CDR3 has 12 amino acids. Trimming took off 6 bases at V and 7 bases at J, with 12 bases between the two ends. CDR3 in DNA: TGTGCCAGCAGCCTGGAGTTAGGTGGCTACACCTTC. It specifies CASSLELGGYTF.

The rearrangement links TRBV6-2 or TRBV6-3 to TRBJ1-5; D gene ambiguous. This CDR3 has 15 residues. Germline CDR1 and CDR2: MNHEY and SVGEGT. V gave up 4 bases and J gave up 3 bases, with 13 bases separating them. The CDR3 DNA sequence: TGTGCCAGCAGTTCCCCGGGTAGGGTCAATCAGCCCCAGCATTTT. It specifies CASSSPGRVNQPQHF.

The chain couples TRBV30 to TRBJ1-5; D is ambiguous. Per the germline V gene, CDR1 is GTSNPN and CDR2 is SVGIG (reference sequence). V was pared by 0 bases and J by 7 bases, with 10 bases between. This CDR3 contains 13 residues. The CDR3 protein is CAWSVFLNQPQHF. The DNA for the CDR3 is TGTGCCTGGAGTGTATTCCTCAACCAGCCCCAGCATTTT.

This chain joins TRBV9 and TRBJ2-5; either TRBD1 or TRBD2 may supply D (6 bases each). V shed 2 bases and J shed 3 bases, with 14 bases lying between them. This CDR3 comprises 15 residues. Germline assignment: CDR1 SGDLS and CDR2 YYNGEE. In DNA, the CDR3 is TGTGCCAGCAGCGTCCTTGAAGGGGGGAAAGAGACCCAGTACTTC. Encoded protein: CASSVLEGGKETQYF.

This chain connects TRBV29-1 to TRBJ1-1; D might be TRBD1 (5 bases). The CDR3 is 13 residues long. The V gene lost 6 bases and the J gene lost 5 bases, with 16 bases spanning the gap. The germline V gene has CDR1 SQVTM and CDR2 ANQGSEA. The DNA for the CDR3 is TGCAGCGTGGGGTGGGGCGCCGCGACTGAAGCTTTCTTT. It is translated as CSVGWGAATEAFF.

The chain joins TRBV5-6 to TRBJ2-7, with D uncertain. The CDR3 totals 11 residues. Looked up from germline, CDR1 is SGHDT and CDR2 is YYEEEE. The ends were cut back, 2 bases at V and 4 bases at J, with 4 bases in the middle. The CDR3 sequence: CASSFQYEQYF. CDR3 sequence (DNA): TGTGCCAGCAGCTTCCAGTACGAGCAGTACTTC.

The rearrangement joins TRBV9 to TRBJ2-2; D gene unclear. Germline V CDR1 and CDR2: SGDLS, YYNGEE. This CDR3 comprises 16 residues. Trimming removed 4 bases at V and 5 bases at J, with 18 bases between. The CDR3 nucleotides read TGTGCCAGCAGCCTCCCGGGCCCCCGGTGGACCGGGGAGCTGTTTTTT. It translates to CASSLPGPRWTGELFF.